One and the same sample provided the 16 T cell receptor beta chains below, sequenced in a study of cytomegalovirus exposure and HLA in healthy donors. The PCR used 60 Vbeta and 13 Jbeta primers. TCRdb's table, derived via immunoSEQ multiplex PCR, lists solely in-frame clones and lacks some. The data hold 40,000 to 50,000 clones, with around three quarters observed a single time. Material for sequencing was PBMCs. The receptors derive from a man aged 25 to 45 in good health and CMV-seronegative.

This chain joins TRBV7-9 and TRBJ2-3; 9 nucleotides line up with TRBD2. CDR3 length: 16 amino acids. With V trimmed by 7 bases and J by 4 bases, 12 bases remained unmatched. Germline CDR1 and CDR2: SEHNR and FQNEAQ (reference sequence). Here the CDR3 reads CASTNPPGLASDTQYF. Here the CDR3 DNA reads TGTGCCAGCACAAACCCTCCGGGACTAGCCTCAGATACGCAGTATTTT.

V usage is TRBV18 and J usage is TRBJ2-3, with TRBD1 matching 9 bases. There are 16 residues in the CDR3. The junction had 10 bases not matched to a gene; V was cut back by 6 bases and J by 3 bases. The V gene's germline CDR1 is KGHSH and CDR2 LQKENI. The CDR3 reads CASSALTGGETDTQYF. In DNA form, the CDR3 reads TGTGCCAGCTCGGCGTTGACAGGGGGGGAAACAGATACGCAGTATTTT.

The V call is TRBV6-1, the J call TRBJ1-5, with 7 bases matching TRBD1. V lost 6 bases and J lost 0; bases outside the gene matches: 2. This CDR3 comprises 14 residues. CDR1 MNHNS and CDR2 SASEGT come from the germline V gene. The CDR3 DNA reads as TGTGCCAGCAGGGGACAGTATAGCAATCAGCCCCAGCATTTT. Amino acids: CASRGQYSNQPQHF.

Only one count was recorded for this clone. The DNA of the CDR3 is TGTGCCAGTACCCGAGGTAGGAACAGGGGCACAGATACGCAGTATTTT. Amino acids: CASTRGRNRGTDTQYF. V and J are TRBV19 and TRBJ2-3; D may be TRBD1 (6 bases). Germline V lookup: CDR1 LNHDA, CDR2 SQIVND (reference sequence). V lost 7 bases, J lost 1 base, and 18 bases lay in between. The CDR3 covers 16 residues.

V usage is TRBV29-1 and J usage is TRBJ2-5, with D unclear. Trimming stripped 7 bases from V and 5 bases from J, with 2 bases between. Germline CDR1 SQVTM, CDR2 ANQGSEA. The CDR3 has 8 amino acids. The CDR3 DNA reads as TGCAGCGCGGAGACCCAGTACTTC. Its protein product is CSAETQYF.

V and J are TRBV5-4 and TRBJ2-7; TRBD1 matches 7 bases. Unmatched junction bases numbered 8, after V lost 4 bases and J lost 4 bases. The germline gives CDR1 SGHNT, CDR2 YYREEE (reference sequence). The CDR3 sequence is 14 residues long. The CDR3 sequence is CASSRDSGSYEQYF. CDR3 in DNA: TGTGCCAGCAGCCGGGACAGTGGGTCGTACGAGCAGTACTTC.

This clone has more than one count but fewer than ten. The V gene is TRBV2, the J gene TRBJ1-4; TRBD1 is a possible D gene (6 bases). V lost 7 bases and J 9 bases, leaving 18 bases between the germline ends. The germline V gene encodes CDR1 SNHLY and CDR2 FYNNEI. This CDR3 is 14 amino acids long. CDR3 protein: CASTPGGLAQKLFF. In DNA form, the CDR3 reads TGTGCCAGCACCCCTGGGGGCCTCGCTCAAAAACTGTTTTTT. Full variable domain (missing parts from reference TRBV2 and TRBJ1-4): EPEVTQTPSHQVTQMGQEVILRCVPISNHLYFYWYRQILGQKVEFLVSFYNNEISEKSEIFDDQFSVERPDGSNFTLKIRSTKLEDSAMYFCASTPGGLAQKLFFGSGTQLSVL.

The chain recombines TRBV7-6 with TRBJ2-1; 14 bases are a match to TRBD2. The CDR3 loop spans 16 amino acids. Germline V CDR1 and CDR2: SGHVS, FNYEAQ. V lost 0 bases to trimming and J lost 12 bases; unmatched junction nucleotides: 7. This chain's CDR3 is CASSLALGLAGGGQFF. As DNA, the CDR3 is TGTGCCAGCAGCTTAGCTCTAGGACTAGCGGGAGGAGGGCAGTTCTTC. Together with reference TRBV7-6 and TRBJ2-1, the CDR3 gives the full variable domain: GAGVSQSPRYKVTKRGQDVALRCDPISGHVSLYWYRQALGQGPEFLTYFNYEAQQDKSGLPNDRFSAERPEGSISTLTIQRTEQRDSAMYRCASSLALGLAGGGQFFGPGTRLTVL.

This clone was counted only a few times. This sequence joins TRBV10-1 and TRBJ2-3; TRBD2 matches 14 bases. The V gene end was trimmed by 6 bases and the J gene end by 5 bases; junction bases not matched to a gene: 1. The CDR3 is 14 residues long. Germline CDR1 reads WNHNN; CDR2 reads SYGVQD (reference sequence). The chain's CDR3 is CASRGLAGEDTQYF. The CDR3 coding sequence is TGCGCCAGCAGGGGACTAGCGGGAGAAGATACGCAGTATTTT.

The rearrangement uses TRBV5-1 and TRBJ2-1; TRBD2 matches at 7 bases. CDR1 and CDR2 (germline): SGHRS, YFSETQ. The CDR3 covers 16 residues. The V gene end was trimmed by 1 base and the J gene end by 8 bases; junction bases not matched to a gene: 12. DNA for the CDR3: TGCGCCAGCAGCTTGAGGGCTAGCGGTCGGGGGGATGAGCAGTTCTTC. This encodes CASSLRASGRGDEQFF.

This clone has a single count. CDR3 sequence: CASSIRASGADEQYF. DNA for the CDR3: TGTGCCAGTAGTATCAGGGCTAGCGGGGCCGACGAGCAGTACTTC. The chain carries TRBV19 and TRBJ2-7; 9 bases map to TRBD2. V lost 3 bases and J lost 5; bases outside the gene matches: 8. The CDR3 is made up of 15 amino acids. Germline V lookup: CDR1 LNHDA, CDR2 SQIVND (reference sequence).

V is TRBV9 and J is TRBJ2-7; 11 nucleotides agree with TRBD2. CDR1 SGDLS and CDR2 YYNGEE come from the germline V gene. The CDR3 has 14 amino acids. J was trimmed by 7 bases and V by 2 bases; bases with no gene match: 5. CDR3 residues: CASSVTSGASEQYF. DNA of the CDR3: TGTGCCAGCAGCGTGACTAGCGGGGCGAGTGAGCAGTACTTC.

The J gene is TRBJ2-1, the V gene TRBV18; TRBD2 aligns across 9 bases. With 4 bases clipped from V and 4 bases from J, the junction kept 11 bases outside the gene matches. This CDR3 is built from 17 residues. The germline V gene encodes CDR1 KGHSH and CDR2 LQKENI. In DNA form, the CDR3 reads TGTGCCAGCTCACTTCCTGTAGCGGGAGCGGGGTACAATGAGCAGTTCTTC. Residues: CASSLPVAGAGYNEQFF.

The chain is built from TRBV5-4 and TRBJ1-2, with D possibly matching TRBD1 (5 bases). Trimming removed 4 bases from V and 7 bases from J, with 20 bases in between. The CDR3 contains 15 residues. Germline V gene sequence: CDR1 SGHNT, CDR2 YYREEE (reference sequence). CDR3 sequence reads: CASSMSRGYLGGYTF. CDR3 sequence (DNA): TGTGCCAGCAGCATGAGTAGGGGCTATTTAGGTGGCTACACCTTC.

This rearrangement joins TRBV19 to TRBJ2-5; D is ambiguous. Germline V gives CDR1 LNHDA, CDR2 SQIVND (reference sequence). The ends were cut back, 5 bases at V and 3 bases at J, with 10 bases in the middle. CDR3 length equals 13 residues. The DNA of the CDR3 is TGTGCCAGTAGTGGCGCGGCAAAAGAGACCCAGTACTTC. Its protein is CASSGAAKETQYF.

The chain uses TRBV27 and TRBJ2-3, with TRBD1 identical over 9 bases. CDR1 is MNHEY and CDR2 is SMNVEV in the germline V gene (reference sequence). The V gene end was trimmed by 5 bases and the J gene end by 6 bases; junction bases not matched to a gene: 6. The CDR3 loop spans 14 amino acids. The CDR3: CASSPGTGWDTQYF. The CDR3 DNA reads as TGTGCCAGCAGTCCCGGGACAGGGTGGGATACGCAGTATTTT.